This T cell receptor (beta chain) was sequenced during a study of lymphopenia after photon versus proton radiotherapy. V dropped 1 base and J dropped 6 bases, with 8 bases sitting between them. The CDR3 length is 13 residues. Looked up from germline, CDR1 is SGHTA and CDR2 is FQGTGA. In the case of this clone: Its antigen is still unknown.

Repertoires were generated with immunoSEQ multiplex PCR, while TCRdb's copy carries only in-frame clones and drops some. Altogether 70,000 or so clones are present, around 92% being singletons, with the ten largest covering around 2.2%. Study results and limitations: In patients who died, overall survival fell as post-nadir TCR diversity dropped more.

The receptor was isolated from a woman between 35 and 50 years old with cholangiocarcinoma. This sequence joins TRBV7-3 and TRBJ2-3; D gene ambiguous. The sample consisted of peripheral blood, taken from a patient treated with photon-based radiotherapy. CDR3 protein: CASSLSPQDTQYF. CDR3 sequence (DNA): TGTGCCAGCAGCTTAAGCCCTCAGGATACGCAGTATTTT. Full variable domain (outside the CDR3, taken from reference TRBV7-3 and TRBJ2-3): GAGVSQTPSNKVTEKGKYVELRCDPISGHTALYWYRQSLGQGPEFLIYFQGTGAADDSGLPNDRFFAVRPEGSVSTLKIQRTERGDSAVYLCASSLSPQDTQYFGPGTRLTVL.